This entry lists 31 T cell receptor beta chains sequenced from one sample in a study of T-cell reconstitution after alpha-beta-depleted transplantation in children. Broader study findings: When one year had passed after transplant, most T-cell counts and diversity came from newly produced T cells.

Unique molecular identifiers featured in how the TCRbeta library was prepared. MiXCR was run by TCRdb on the PCR reads, yielding one entry per CDR3 protein. The data contain fewer than 350,000 distinct CDR3 sequences, 6% to 10% of them seen just once; the ten biggest clones take up approximately 8.2%. Their antigen targets remain unknown. The source was peripheral blood, collected 360 days after TCRalphabeta/CD19-depleted stem cell transplant. These receptors were taken from a female patient aged 2-15 years who had a stem cell transplant for Fanconi anemia, so the T cells may come from the graft donor.

This clonotype was observed a handful of times. The chain is built from TRBV5-1 and TRBJ1-1; the D is unclear. In germline, CDR1 is SGHRS, CDR2 YFSETQ. The CDR3 has 14 residues. Trimming took off 2 bases at V and 8 bases at J, with 16 bases between the two ends. CDR3: CASSFGGRGLEAFF. DNA for the CDR3: TGCGCCAGCAGCTTCGGAGGTCGGGGTCTGGAAGCTTTCTTT.

This chain links TRBV12-3 or TRBV12-4 with TRBJ1-1; 7 nucleotides match TRBD1. J was trimmed by 6 bases and V by 2 bases; bases with no gene match: 15. The CDR3 extends over 17 amino acids. The CDR3 DNA reads TGTGCCAGCAGTTTAAGGGCAGGGGGAGCGGGGTACGCTGAAGCTTTCTTT. Protein product: CASSLRAGGAGYAEAFF.

There are a few counts of this clonotype. The J gene is TRBJ2-3, the V gene TRBV27, with D uncertain. CDR1 MNHEY and CDR2 SMNVEV come from the germline V gene (reference sequence). Trimming removed 5 bases at V and 7 bases at J, with 13 bases between. The CDR3 is 13 residues long. The CDR3 DNA sequence: TGTGCCAGCAGTCCCCTTCACACGTATACGCAGTATTTT. As protein: CASSPLHTYTQYF.

This clonotype occurred a few times. CDR3 sequence: CATSSARGANYGYTF. The CDR3 nucleotides are TGTGCCACCAGCAGTGCCAGGGGGGCTAACTATGGCTACACCTTC. The chain couples TRBV15 to TRBJ1-2, with 7 bases fitting TRBD1. CDR1 is LNHNV and CDR2 is YYDKDF in the germline V gene (reference sequence). The CDR3 loop spans 15 amino acids. The V and J ends lost 3 bases and 0 bases, in that order; junction bases with no gene match: 4.

This clonotype was recorded a few times. The rearrangement joins TRBV27 to TRBJ2-6, with D perhaps TRBD2 (7 bases). The CDR3 length is 18 residues. Germline-derived CDR1 and CDR2 are MNHEY and SMNVEV (reference sequence). Between the trimmed V and J ends, which lost 3 bases and 3 bases, there was a span of 18 bases. The CDR3 is CASSFVGQGRVGANVLTF. CDR3 bases: TGTGCCAGCAGTTTTGTAGGGCAGGGGAGGGTTGGGGCCAACGTCCTGACTTTC.

This clonotype was counted at least ten times. One end of the junction does not line up with germline, which may come from a read error. The J gene is TRBJ2-3, the V gene TRBV7-2; maybe TRBD1 (6 bases). The germline V gene has CDR1 SGHTA and CDR2 FQGNSA. The CDR3 length is 11 residues. The CDR3 region is CASSYRVGMHF. CDR3 DNA sequence: TGTGCCAGCAGTTACAGGGTTGGGATGCATTTT.

In its sample, this clonotype was seen many times. The CDR3 DNA follows: TGTGCCAGCAGCTTAGTTTACTCCTACAATGAGCAGTTCTTC. Translating gives CASSLVYSYNEQFF. The chain uses TRBV7-8 and TRBJ2-1; D uncertain. Germline lookup yields CDR1 SGHVS and CDR2 FQNEAQ. This CDR3 is built from 14 residues. Trimming pared 1 base from V and 0 bases from J, leaving 4 bases between.

This clonotype occurred many times. Here the CDR3 reads CASSLWPDTQYF. CDR3 DNA: TGTGCCAGCAGCTTGTGGCCAGATACGCAGTATTTT. The chain recombines TRBV7-9 with TRBJ2-3; D remains unclear. The V gene lost 3 bases and the J gene lost 4 bases, with 5 bases spanning the gap. CDR3 length equals 12 residues. Per the germline V gene, CDR1 is SEHNR and CDR2 is FQNEAQ (reference sequence). Looking up the rest from reference TRBV7-9 and TRBJ2-3 gives the full variable domain: DTGVSQNPRHKITKRGQNVTFRCDPISEHNRLYWYRQTLGQGPEFLTYFQNEAQLEKSRLLSDRFSAERPKGSFSTLEIQRTEQGDSAMYLCASSLWPDTQYFGPGTRLTVL.

Ten or more counts support this clonotype. The rearrangement uses TRBV20-1 and TRBJ2-5; D gene unclear. CDR1 is DFQATT, CDR2 SNEGSKA, per germline (reference sequence). The V gene lost 3 bases and the J gene lost 4 bases, with 6 bases spanning the gap. CDR3 length: 11 residues. CDR3 DNA sequence: TGCAGTGCTAGGCTGGGAGAGACCCAGTACTTC. It codes for CSARLGETQYF.

This clonotype was seen repeatedly, ten times or more. V and J are TRBV11-1 and TRBJ2-5, with 9 bases matching TRBD2. The germline V gene encodes CDR1 SGHAT and CDR2 FQDESV (reference sequence). The CDR3 has 16 residues. Losses at the gene ends were 2 bases for V and 1 base for J; bases not matched to a gene: 5. The CDR3 region has the DNA TGTGCCAGCAGCTTACGGCGGGGGGGCTCCCAAGAGACCCAGTACTTC. Translation gives CASSLRRGGSQETQYF.

This clonotype was seen repeatedly, ten times or more. This sequence joins TRBV5-1 and TRBJ2-1; TRBD2 matches at 13 bases. CDR3 length equals 18 residues. J lost 5 bases, V lost 1 base, and 9 bases had no gene match. Germline V gives CDR1 SGHRS, CDR2 YFSETQ. CDR3 DNA sequence: TGCGCCAGCAGCTTGAGGTCCGGGACTAGCGGGGTTGACAATGAGCAGTTCTTC. This codes for CASSLRSGTSGVDNEQFF.

The J gene is TRBJ2-1, the V gene TRBV5-1; possibly TRBD1 for D (6 bases). Trimming shortened V by 6 bases and J by 5 bases, and 18 bases separated the two germline ends. Germline loops: CDR1 SGHRS, CDR2 YFSETQ. The CDR3 sequence is 15 residues long. The CDR3 reads CASIDSARGHNEQFF. In nucleotides, the CDR3 is TGCGCCAGCATAGATTCGGCCAGGGGACACAATGAGCAGTTCTTC.

This clonotype showed up just a few times. The chain uses TRBV4-2 and TRBJ2-6; TRBD1 matches 9 bases. V was clipped by 3 bases and J by 2 bases; unmatched bases: 8. The germline V gene has CDR1 LGHNA and CDR2 YNFKEQ. This CDR3 spans 18 amino acids. As DNA, the CDR3 is TGTGCCAGCAGCCACAGGACAGGGGAGGCAGCTGGGGCCAACGTCCTGACTTTC. It encodes CASSHRTGEAAGANVLTF.

This clonotype was observed at least ten times. The V gene is TRBV6-1, the J gene TRBJ1-1; perhaps TRBD1 as D (5 bases). The ends were cut back, 0 bases at V and 8 bases at J, with 13 bases in the middle. The CDR3 covers 14 residues. Germline values: CDR1 MNHNS, CDR2 SASEGT. DNA of the CDR3: TGTGCCAGCAGTGAAGCGGTGGGGCGGGAGGAAGCTTTCTTT. Translating it yields CASSEAVGREEAFF.

The table lists this clonotype with many counts. The chain carries TRBV29-1 and TRBJ2-7; D might be TRBD1 or TRBD2, each matching 5 bases. V lost 4 bases to trimming and J lost 4 bases, with 29 bases between them. The germline V gene encodes CDR1 SQVTM and CDR2 ANQGSEA. This CDR3 is built from 18 residues. CDR3 in DNA: TGCAGCGTTGTAAAGGGCCCTGCAACGGGGCGTTACCGATACGAGCAGTACTTC. Protein sequence: CSVVKGPATGRYRYEQYF.

This clonotype has a count of ten or more. V is TRBV5-1 and J is TRBJ2-1, with a tentative D call TRBD1 (5 bases). The CDR3 is 15 amino acids. With 0 bases removed from V and 0 bases from J, the gap between germline ends came to 7 bases. Germline lookup yields CDR1 SGHRS and CDR2 YFSETQ. CDR3 loop: CASSLGGGSYNEQFF. CDR3 DNA: TGCGCCAGCAGCTTGGGGGGCGGCTCCTACAATGAGCAGTTCTTC.

This clonotype was observed many times. The chain employs TRBV27 and TRBJ2-7, with D perhaps TRBD2 (6 bases). CDR1 is MNHEY, CDR2 SMNVEV, per germline (reference sequence). This CDR3 is built from 14 residues. The V gene lost 0 bases and the J gene lost 5 bases, with 11 bases spanning the gap. The CDR3 loop reads CASSLSLWRDEQYF. In DNA, the CDR3 is TGTGCCAGCAGTTTATCGCTCTGGAGGGACGAGCAGTACTTC.

This clonotype has ten or more counts. The V gene is TRBV12-5, the J gene TRBJ2-7; D possibly corresponds to TRBD1 (6 bases). Germline V gives CDR1 LGHNT, CDR2 FRNRAP. V was pared by 0 bases and J by 4 bases, with 16 bases between. This CDR3 is 16 amino acids long. The CDR3: CASGLVRDNTIYEQYF. The CDR3 DNA follows: TGTGCTAGTGGTTTGGTACGGGACAACACGATTTACGAGCAGTACTTC.

This clonotype was counted at least ten times. The rearrangement uses TRBV20-1 and TRBJ2-3; 11 nucleotides match TRBD2. This CDR3 comprises 15 residues. V was clipped by 5 bases and J by 2 bases; unmatched bases: 6. Germline V gene data show CDR1 as DFQATT and CDR2 as SNEGSKA (reference sequence). In DNA, the CDR3 is TGCAGTGCTCCCCGGACTAGCGGGTCCACAGATACGCAGTATTTT. This translates into CSAPRTSGSTDTQYF.

This clonotype was seen at least ten times. This chain uses TRBV5-1 with TRBJ1-4, with 9 bases aligning to TRBD1. Trimming at V came to 0 bases and at J to 8 bases, leaving 5 bases not matched to a gene. The CDR3 consists of 15 residues. Germline CDR1 and CDR2: SGHRS and YFSETQ. As DNA, the CDR3 is TGCGCCAGCAGCTTGGAAACAGGGGGCTGGGAAAAACTGTTTTTT. Its protein product is CASSLETGGWEKLFF.

The chain carries TRBV30 and TRBJ1-5; D is uncertain. The CDR3 runs 14 residues. The germline CDR1 and CDR2 sequences are GTSNPN and SVGIG (reference sequence). The V end lost 2 bases, the J end lost 0 bases, and 8 bases lay between the germline ends. The CDR3 sequence is CAWSLGNSNQPQHF. DNA of the CDR3: TGTGCCTGGAGTTTGGGGAATAGCAATCAGCCCCAGCATTTT.

Ten or more counts support this clonotype. The J gene is TRBJ2-1, the V gene TRBV5-1, with D unclear. Germline CDR1 and CDR2: SGHRS and YFSETQ. The CDR3 length is 15 residues. Trimming removed 0 bases from V and 4 bases from J, with 11 bases in between. CDR3: CASSLGVDGYNEQFF. CDR3 coding DNA: TGCGCCAGCAGCTTGGGGGTGGACGGGTACAATGAGCAGTTCTTC.

The chain couples TRBV6-1 to TRBJ2-7; no clear D. With 7 bases removed from V and 1 base from J, the gap between germline ends came to 11 bases. Germline loops: CDR1 MNHNS, CDR2 SASEGT. The CDR3 spans 13 residues. The DNA of the CDR3 is TGTGCCAGCAAATTCAGACCGTCCTACGAGCAGTACTTC. This sequence encodes CASKFRPSYEQYF.

In this sample, this clonotype turned up many times. This chain links TRBV29-1 with TRBJ1-2; no clear D. The CDR3 has 12 residues. Germline CDR1 SQVTM, CDR2 ANQGSEA. The V and J ends lost 3 bases and 4 bases respectively, with 9 bases between them. The CDR3 nucleotides are TGCAGCGTTGATGTGAGCCGCTATGGCTACACCTTC. Protein: CSVDVSRYGYTF.

The chain is built from TRBV7-2 and TRBJ1-1; weak D call: TRBD1 (6 bases). The ends were cut back, 1 base at V and 6 bases at J, with 15 bases in the middle. Germline-derived CDR1 and CDR2 are SGHTA and FQGNSA. The CDR3 consists of 15 residues. The CDR3 sequence: CASSLVAQGGSEAFF. In nucleotides, the CDR3 is TGTGCCAGCAGCTTAGTCGCACAGGGAGGGTCTGAAGCTTTCTTT. Combining the CDR3 with reference TRBV7-2 and TRBJ1-1 gives the whole variable domain GAGVSQSPSNKVTEKGKDVELRCDPISGHTALYWYRQSLGQGLEFLIYFQGNSAPDKSGLPSDRFSAERTGGSVSTLTIQRTQQEDSAVYLCASSLVAQGGSEAFFGQGTRLTVV.

Ten or more counts support this clonotype. The CDR3 sequence: CASSAGQGAGGNTIYF. The CDR3 DNA reads as TGTGCCAGCAGCGCCGGACAGGGGGCTGGTGGAAACACCATATATTTT. This chain links TRBV7-2 with TRBJ1-3, with TRBD1 identical over 11 bases. The ends lost 5 bases at V and 3 bases at J; junction bases unmatched: 6. Germline V gives CDR1 SGHTA, CDR2 FQGNSA. The CDR3 length is 16 residues.

On this clonotype: This clone may be a read error of a much larger clone one base away. This chain uses TRBV29-1 with TRBJ1-1; 7 nucleotides align to TRBD1. This CDR3 has 13 residues. The trim removed 7 bases at V and 0 bases at J, leaving 5 bases unmatched. Germline values: CDR1 SQVTM, CDR2 ANQGSEA. CDR3: CSGKQGLNTEAFF. The CDR3 DNA reads TGCAGCGGGAAACAGGGGCTGAACACTGAAGCTTTCTTT.

This clonotype showed up many times. This chain joins TRBV25-1 and TRBJ2-5; D is ambiguous. Germline CDR1 and CDR2: MGHDK and SYGVNS. The CDR3 extends over 15 amino acids. Trimming removed 3 bases from V and 5 bases from J, with 16 bases in between. Here the CDR3 DNA reads TGTGCCAGCAGTGAGCATCCCCCAAGCTGGGAGACCCAGTACTTC. As protein: CASSEHPPSWETQYF.

This clonotype was counted ten times or more. The chain has TRBV5-1 and TRBJ2-4; D is unresolved. The CDR3 covers 15 residues. Trimming shortened V by 0 bases and J by 0 bases, and 7 bases separated the two germline ends. Germline lookup yields CDR1 SGHRS and CDR2 YFSETQ. The CDR3 nucleotides read TGCGCCAGCAGCTTGGACTTCTTAGCCAAAAACATTCAGTACTTC. Amino acid sequence: CASSLDFLAKNIQYF.

Ten or more counts support this clonotype. The chain couples TRBV5-6 to TRBJ2-1, with a tentative D call TRBD2 (5 bases). The germline V gene has CDR1 SGHDT and CDR2 YYEEEE. The CDR3 runs 13 residues. V was pared by 2 bases and J by 6 bases, with 9 bases between. The CDR3 sequence is CASSFVLVNEQFF. CDR3 coding DNA: TGTGCCAGCAGCTTTGTACTAGTCAATGAGCAGTTCTTC.

This chain connects TRBV2 to TRBJ2-3; TRBD1 matches at 7 bases. Looked up from germline, CDR1 is SNHLY and CDR2 is FYNNEI. This CDR3 region has 14 residues. Losses at the gene ends were 7 bases for V and 0 bases for J; bases not matched to a gene: 4. This CDR3 reads CASIATGSTDTQYF. CDR3 nucleotide sequence: TGTGCCAGCATTGCGACAGGGAGCACAGATACGCAGTATTTT.